The 26 T cell receptor beta chains below were found in one sample sequenced in a study of cytomegalovirus exposure and HLA in healthy donors. Assay used: immunoSEQ multiplex PCR; TCRdb lists only in-frame clones, some missing. The sample gives 40,000 to 60,000 clones, approximately 95% of which show up once; around 8% is in the top ten. The sample comprised PBMCs. The source is a young woman in good health and CMV-seropositive.

This chain links TRBV30 with TRBJ2-2; 8 bases fit TRBD2. The germline V gene encodes CDR1 GTSNPN and CDR2 SVGIG (reference sequence). CDR3 length equals 14 residues. The trim removed 2 bases at V and 7 bases at J, leaving 6 bases unmatched. The CDR3 reads CAWSPGTRVGELFF. CDR3 sequence (DNA): TGTGCCTGGAGTCCCGGGACTAGGGTCGGGGAGCTGTTTTTT.

This clone was recorded once. The chain carries TRBV28 and TRBJ1-2, with 8 nucleotides matching TRBD1. The CDR3 covers 12 residues. Germline V gene sequence: CDR1 MDHEN, CDR2 SYDVKM. The J segment lost 7 bases and the V segment lost 8 bases, leaving 6 bases of the junction unmatched. The CDR3 coding sequence is TGTGCCAGCCGGGACAGGAGTAGTGGCTACACCTTC. Translation gives CASRDRSSGYTF.

This chain connects TRBV21-1 to TRBJ2-2; the table gives TRBD1 as D, unverified against the DNA. TRBV21-1 is an annotated pseudogene. This CDR3 has 17 amino acids. The CDR3 DNA is TGTGCCAGCATGCAGGGTTCAGAAGGTCCGAACACCGGGGAGCTGTTTTTT. Protein: CASMQGSEGPNTGELFF.

The chain has TRBV2 and TRBJ1-1, with D possibly TRBD1 on 5 matching bases. Germline-derived CDR1 and CDR2 are SNHLY and FYNNEI. The CDR3 is 15 amino acids. V was trimmed by 1 base and J by 4 bases, leaving 13 bases between them. The CDR3 DNA is TGTGCCAGCAGTGAAGGCCGGGGGGACGGCACTGAAGCTTTCTTT. It specifies CASSEGRGDGTEAFF. Supplemented by reference TRBV2 and TRBJ1-1, the full variable domain reads EPEVTQTPSHQVTQMGQEVILRCVPISNHLYFYWYRQILGQKVEFLVSFYNNEISEKSEIFDDQFSVERPDGSNFTLKIRSTKLEDSAMYFCASSEGRGDGTEAFFGQGTRLTVV.

The chain recombines TRBV28 with TRBJ2-5, with 7 bases aligning to TRBD1. The germline V gene encodes CDR1 MDHEN and CDR2 SYDVKM. The ends lost 5 bases at V and 2 bases at J; junction bases unmatched: 8. The CDR3 sequence is 15 residues long. The DNA of the CDR3 is TGTGCCAGCAGTACTCCGGACAGGCGTCAAGAGACCCAGTACTTC. Its translation is CASSTPDRRQETQYF.

This chain links TRBV29-1 with TRBJ2-1; D ambiguous. This CDR3 contains 16 residues. Trimming left V 2 bases short and J 0 bases short, with 14 bases between. Germline CDR1 is SQVTM and CDR2 is ANQGSEA. CDR3: CSVEPPIAGSYNEQFF. The DNA for the CDR3 is TGCAGCGTTGAACCCCCCATAGCTGGCTCCTACAATGAGCAGTTCTTC.

The V and J genes are TRBV27 and TRBJ1-5; tentative D call: TRBD1 (6 bases). The CDR3 totals 16 residues. Germline lookup yields CDR1 MNHEY and CDR2 SMNVEV (reference sequence). V was shortened by 0 bases and J by 6 bases, with 15 bases between the two germline ends. CDR3 residues: CASSLSSGGFGQPQHF. As DNA, the CDR3 is TGTGCCAGCAGTTTATCGAGCGGGGGCTTTGGTCAGCCCCAGCATTTT.

The chain is built from TRBV5-1 and TRBJ2-1; 10 positions agree with TRBD1. V gave up 0 bases and J gave up 5 bases; unmatched junction bases: 8. The CDR3 is made up of 17 amino acids. Germline lookup yields CDR1 SGHRS and CDR2 YFSETQ. Here the CDR3 DNA reads TGCGCCAGCAGCTTGGCCTCCGTGGGACAGGGGAACAATGAGCAGTTCTTC. Translated: CASSLASVGQGNNEQFF.

The chain has TRBV2 and TRBJ2-6; D remains unclear. CDR3 size: 14 residues. Germline assignment: CDR1 SNHLY and CDR2 FYNNEI. V lost 5 bases to trimming and J lost 1 base, with 6 bases between them. CDR3 protein: CASSPTSGANVLTF. The CDR3 nucleotides are TGTGCCAGCAGTCCCACTTCTGGGGCCAACGTCCTGACTTTC.

The rearrangement joins TRBV19 to TRBJ2-1; 9 bases match TRBD2. V lost 6 bases, J lost 4 bases, and 7 bases stayed unmatched. Germline-derived CDR1 and CDR2 are LNHDA and SQIVND (reference sequence). The CDR3 spans 15 residues. The CDR3 loop is CASSGTSHFYNEQFF. In DNA form, the CDR3 reads TGTGCCAGTAGCGGGACTAGCCATTTTTACAATGAGCAGTTCTTC.

V and J are TRBV5-1 and TRBJ1-5; D is unresolved. The CDR3 covers 15 residues. The germline V gene has CDR1 SGHRS and CDR2 YFSETQ. The germline V and J ends were trimmed by 0 bases and 0 bases, with 7 bases remaining between them. CDR3 residues: CASSLAGDSNQPQHF. DNA for the CDR3: TGCGCCAGCAGCTTGGCGGGAGATAGCAATCAGCCCCAGCATTTT.

The CDR3 protein is CASSPDRGYQETQYF. The CDR3 DNA reads TGTGCCAGCTCCCCGGACAGAGGGTACCAAGAGACCCAGTACTTC. The chain combines TRBV18 with TRBJ2-5; tentative D call: TRBD1 (6 bases). The CDR3 is 15 amino acids. The V and J ends lost 6 bases and 0 bases respectively, with 14 bases between them. The germline CDR1 and CDR2 sequences are KGHSH and LQKENI.

The V and J genes are TRBV14 and TRBJ2-5; perhaps TRBD2 as D (5 bases). The CDR3 covers 17 residues. Germline assignment: CDR1 SGHDN and CDR2 FVKESK. V was shortened by 0 bases and J by 1 base, with 15 bases between the two germline ends. CDR3 nucleotide sequence: TGTGCCAGCAGCCAAGATTTGCTAGCCGGAGTCCAAGAGACCCAGTACTTC. This encodes CASSQDLLAGVQETQYF.

The genes are TRBV11-2 and TRBJ2-7; 14 nucleotides agree with TRBD2. CDR1 is SGHAT, CDR2 FQNNGV, per germline. The trim removed 5 bases at V and 5 bases at J, leaving 8 bases unmatched. The CDR3 has 16 amino acids. CDR3 nucleotides: TGTGCCAGCAGCACCCGACTAGCGGGAGGGCTGGACGAGCAGTACTTC. Amino acid sequence: CASSTRLAGGLDEQYF.

This chain joins TRBV19 and TRBJ2-3, with D maybe TRBD2 (5 bases). V dropped 4 bases and J dropped 2 bases, with 13 bases sitting between them. Germline V gene lookup returns CDR1 LNHDA and CDR2 SQIVND (reference sequence). CDR3 length: 15 amino acids. The CDR3 DNA follows: TGTGCCAGTAGTAGGGCTAGCTTTGACACAGATACGCAGTATTTT. This encodes CASSRASFDTDTQYF.

The rearrangement joins TRBV6-4 to TRBJ2-7, with 9 positions matching TRBD1. V trimming: 0 bases; J trimming: 0 bases; junction bases outside the gene matches: 3. The CDR3 loop spans 16 amino acids. Per the germline V gene, CDR1 is MRHNA and CDR2 is SNTAGT. CDR3 in amino acids: CASSDSGQGSSYEQYF. The CDR3 DNA reads TGTGCCAGCAGTGACTCAGGACAGGGGAGCTCCTACGAGCAGTACTTC.

CDR3 nucleotide sequence: TGTGCCAGCAGCAGGGGGGGGCCAGATACGCAGTATTTT. Translated: CASSRGGPDTQYF. The chain recombines TRBV7-6 with TRBJ2-3; D perhaps matches TRBD2 (7 bases). The V gene's germline CDR1 is SGHVS and CDR2 FNYEAQ. The V and J ends lost 5 bases and 4 bases respectively, with 10 bases between them. This CDR3 has 13 amino acids.

The genes are TRBV6-4 and TRBJ2-1, with a possible D match to TRBD2 (5 bases). From germline, CDR1 is MRHNA and CDR2 SNTAGT. Trimming shortened V by 2 bases and J by 7 bases, and 9 bases separated the two germline ends. The CDR3 is 13 amino acids. The CDR3 DNA is TGTGCCAGCAGTGACATTCCGGGAAATGAGCAGTTCTTC. Translated, it gives CASSDIPGNEQFF.

The rearrangement joins TRBV9 to TRBJ2-7, with a weak D call TRBD1 (5 bases). The germline V gene encodes CDR1 SGDLS and CDR2 YYNGEE. CDR3 length: 13 amino acids. V dropped 1 base and J dropped 5 bases, with 10 bases sitting between them. The CDR3 DNA reads as TGTGCCAGCAGCGTAACAAGGGGCCACGAGCAGTACTTC. Amino acid sequence: CASSVTRGHEQYF.

The chain uses TRBV27 and TRBJ1-1, with 9 bases lining up with TRBD1. This CDR3 is 12 amino acids long. Per germline, CDR1 MNHEY and CDR2 SMNVEV (reference sequence). J lost 8 bases, V lost 3 bases, and 1 base had no gene match. The CDR3 DNA reads as TGTGCCAGCAGTTTCGGGACAGGGGAAGCTTTCTTT. Encoded protein: CASSFGTGEAFF.

The chain has TRBV7-9 and TRBJ1-4, with D possibly TRBD1 on 6 matching bases. Germline V gene sequence: CDR1 SEHNR, CDR2 FQNEAQ (reference sequence). V lost 4 bases and J lost 6, with 12 bases in between. The CDR3 runs to 14 residues. CDR3 nucleotide sequence: TGTGCCAGCAGCTCGACAGGCACGGATGAAAAACTGTTTTTT. This sequence encodes CASSSTGTDEKLFF.

The rearrangement uses TRBV28 and TRBJ2-7, with 8 bases fitting TRBD1. Germline CDR1 and CDR2: MDHEN and SYDVKM. Trimming removed 6 bases from V and 3 bases from J; junction bases left unmatched: 4. The CDR3 is 13 residues long. The CDR3 nucleotides are TGTGCCAGCAGCACTACAGGGGGCTACGAGCAGTACTTC. Translation gives CASSTTGGYEQYF. Complete variable domain (other parts from reference TRBV28 and TRBJ2-7): DVKVTQSSRYLVKRTGEKVFLECVQDMDHENMFWYRQDPGLGLRLIYFSYDVKMKEKGDIPEGYSVSREKKERFSLILESASTNQTSMYLCASSTTGGYEQYFGPGTRLTVT.

The chain combines TRBV7-2 with TRBJ2-1; the match to TRBD2 covers 11 bases. The CDR3 extends over 16 amino acids. CDR1 and CDR2 (germline): SGHTA, FQGNSA. J was trimmed by 6 bases and V by 1 base; bases with no gene match: 5. In DNA form, the CDR3 reads TGTGCCAGCAGCTTAGTCCTAGCGGGAGGTGGCAATGAGCAGTTCTTC. It is translated as CASSLVLAGGGNEQFF.

This sequence joins TRBV30 and TRBJ1-1, with D hard to call. V dropped 0 bases and J dropped 1 base, with 6 bases sitting between them. The CDR3 runs to 13 residues. CDR1 and CDR2 (germline): GTSNPN, SVGIG (reference sequence). CDR3 amino acids: CAWSVTQNTEAFF. The CDR3 coding sequence is TGTGCCTGGAGTGTAACACAGAACACTGAAGCTTTCTTT.

The rearrangement links TRBV10-3 to TRBJ1-2; D might be TRBD1 (5 bases). Trimming removed 3 bases at V and 4 bases at J, with 9 bases between. There are 13 residues in the CDR3. The germline gives CDR1 ENHRY, CDR2 SYGVKD. CDR3 DNA sequence: TGTGCCATCAGTGACAGGGAATTCTATGGCTACACCTTC. It translates to CAISDREFYGYTF.

The rearrangement joins TRBV4-2 to TRBJ2-2; 7 positions agree with TRBD1. The CDR3 length is 14 residues. Germline CDR1 and CDR2: LGHNA and YNFKEQ. Trimming at V came to 2 bases and at J to 3 bases, leaving 0 bases not matched to a gene. For the CDR3, the DNA is TGTGCCAGCAGCCAACAGGGGGACACCGGGGAGCTGTTTTTT. Protein product: CASSQQGDTGELFF.